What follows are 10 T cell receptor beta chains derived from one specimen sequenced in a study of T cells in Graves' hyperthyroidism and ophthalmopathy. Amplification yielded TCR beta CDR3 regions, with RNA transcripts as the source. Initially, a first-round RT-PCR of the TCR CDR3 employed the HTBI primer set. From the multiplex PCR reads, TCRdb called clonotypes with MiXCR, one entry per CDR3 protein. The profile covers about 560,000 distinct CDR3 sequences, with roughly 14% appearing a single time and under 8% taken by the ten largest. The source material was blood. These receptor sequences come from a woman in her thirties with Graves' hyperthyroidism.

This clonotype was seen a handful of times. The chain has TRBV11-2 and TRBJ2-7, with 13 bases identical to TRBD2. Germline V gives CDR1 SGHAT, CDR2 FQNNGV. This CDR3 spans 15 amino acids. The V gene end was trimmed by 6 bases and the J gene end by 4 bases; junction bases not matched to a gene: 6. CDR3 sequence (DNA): TGTGCCAGCAGAAAACCGGGACTAGCGGGATACGAGCAGTACTTC. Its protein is CASRKPGLAGYEQYF.

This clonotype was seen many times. The CDR3 sequence is CASSLWGTLNTGELFF. Here the CDR3 DNA reads TGTGCCAGCAGCTTATGGGGGACCTTGAACACCGGGGAGCTGTTTTTT. The chain employs TRBV7-2 and TRBJ2-2; D may be TRBD1 or TRBD2 (5 bases each). Trimming stripped 2 bases from V and 1 base from J, with 11 bases between. This CDR3 contains 16 residues. Germline CDR1 and CDR2: SGHTA and FQGNSA.

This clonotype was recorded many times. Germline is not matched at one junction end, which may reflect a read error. The CDR3 bases are TGTGCCAACAGCTTAGATCCTGGAAACACCATATATTTT. Translated, it gives CANSLDPGNTIYF. The chain has TRBV11-2 and TRBJ1-3; no clear D. Germline CDR1 SGHAT, CDR2 FQNNGV. The length of the CDR3 is 13 residues.

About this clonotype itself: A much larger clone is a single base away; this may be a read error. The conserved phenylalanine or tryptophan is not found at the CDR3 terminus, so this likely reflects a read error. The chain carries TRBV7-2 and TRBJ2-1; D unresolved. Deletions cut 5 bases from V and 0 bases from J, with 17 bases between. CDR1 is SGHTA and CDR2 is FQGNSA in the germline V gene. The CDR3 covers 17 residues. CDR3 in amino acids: CASSPGQWASSYNEQFS. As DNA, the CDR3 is TGTGCCAGCAGCCCCGGCCAGTGGGCGAGCTCCTACAATGAGCAGTTCTCC.

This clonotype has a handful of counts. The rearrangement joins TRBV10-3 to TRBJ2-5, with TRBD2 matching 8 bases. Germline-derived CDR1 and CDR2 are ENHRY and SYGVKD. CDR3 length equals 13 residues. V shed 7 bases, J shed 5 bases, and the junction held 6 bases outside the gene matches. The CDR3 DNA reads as TGTGCCATCAAAGTACGGGAGGGGGAGACCCAGTACTTC. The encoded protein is CAIKVREGETQYF.

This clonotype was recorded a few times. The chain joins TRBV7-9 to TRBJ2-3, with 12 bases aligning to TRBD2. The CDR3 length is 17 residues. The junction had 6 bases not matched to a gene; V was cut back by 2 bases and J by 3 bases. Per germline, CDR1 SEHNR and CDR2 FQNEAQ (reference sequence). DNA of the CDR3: TGTGCCAGCAGCTTAATTCTAGCGGGAGGGCCGACAGATACGCAGTATTTT. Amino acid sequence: CASSLILAGGPTDTQYF.

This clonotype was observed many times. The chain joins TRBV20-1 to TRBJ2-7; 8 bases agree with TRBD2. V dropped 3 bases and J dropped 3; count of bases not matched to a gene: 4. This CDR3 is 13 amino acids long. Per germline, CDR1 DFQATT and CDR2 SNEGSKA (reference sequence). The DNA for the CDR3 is TGCAGTGCTAGGGAGCGGGAGAACTACGAGCAGTACTTC. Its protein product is CSARERENYEQYF.

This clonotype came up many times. The CDR3 coding sequence is TGTGCCAGCAGCTCACCAGGGGGAATTCAGCCCCAGCATTTT. Translation gives CASSSPGGIQPQHF. The V call is TRBV7-2, the J call TRBJ1-5; 7 nucleotides line up with TRBD1. After removal of 4 bases from V and 6 bases from J, the junction contained 6 bases not matched to a gene. The CDR3 loop spans 14 amino acids. Germline V gives CDR1 SGHTA, CDR2 FQGNSA.

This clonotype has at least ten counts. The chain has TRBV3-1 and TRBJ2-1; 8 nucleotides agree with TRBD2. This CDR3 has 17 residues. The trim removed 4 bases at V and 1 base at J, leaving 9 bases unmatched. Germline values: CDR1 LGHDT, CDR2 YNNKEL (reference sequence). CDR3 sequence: CASSRRGAGVSYNEQFF. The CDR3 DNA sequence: TGTGCCAGCAGCCGCCGGGGAGCGGGAGTTTCCTACAATGAGCAGTTCTTC.

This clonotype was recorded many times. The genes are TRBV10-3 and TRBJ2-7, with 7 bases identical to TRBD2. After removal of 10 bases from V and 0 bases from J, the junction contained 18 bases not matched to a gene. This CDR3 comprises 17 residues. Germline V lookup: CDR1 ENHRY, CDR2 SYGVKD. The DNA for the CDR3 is TGTGCCACCTCGAAGGGGTTTAGCGGGCCGACCTCCTACGAGCAGTACTTC. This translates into CATSKGFSGPTSYEQYF.